These 18 T cell receptor beta chains were sequenced from one sample in a study of OX40 agonist ivuxolimab in advanced cancers. Here immunoSEQ multiplex PCR was the method, and the copy in TCRdb shows in-frame clones only, minus some. Seen here are around 69,000 clones, 80% to 90% observed once, and the top ten hold 6.5%. The sequencing used CD4+ or CD8+ T cells sorted from blood, collected in a trial of the OX40 agonist ivuxolimab. The source is an adult with an advanced solid tumor such as melanoma, head and neck, liver or kidney cancer.

The chain is built from TRBV7-9 and TRBJ1-1; the match to TRBD1 covers 7 bases. This CDR3 has 15 amino acids. CDR1 and CDR2 from the germline V gene are SEHNR and FQNEAQ (reference sequence). The junction had 2 bases not matched to a gene; V was cut back by 1 base and J by 0 bases. The DNA for the CDR3 is TGTGCCAGCAGCTTAGACGGGACAGTGAACACTGAAGCTTTCTTT. Translating gives CASSLDGTVNTEAFF.

This sequence joins TRBV7-9 and TRBJ1-2; D remains ambiguous. Germline loops: CDR1 SEHNR, CDR2 FQNEAQ (reference sequence). V was shortened by 5 bases and J by 5 bases, with 24 bases between the two germline ends. This CDR3 spans 17 amino acids. CDR3 in amino acids: CASSPEGLEGLGYGYTF. For the CDR3, the DNA is TGTGCCAGCAGCCCGGAGGGTCTTGAGGGTTTGGGATATGGCTACACCTTC.

This chain joins TRBV28 and TRBJ1-1; 9 bases map to TRBD1. Germline V gene sequence: CDR1 MDHEN, CDR2 SYDVKM. The CDR3 sequence is 15 residues long. V lost 5 bases, J lost 3 bases, and 7 bases stayed unmatched. The CDR3 bases are TGTGCCAGCAGTCCCGTACAGGGGGCGGACACTGAAGCTTTCTTT. Translated, it gives CASSPVQGADTEAFF. Full variable domain (rest looked up from reference TRBV28 and TRBJ1-1): DVKVTQSSRYLVKRTGEKVFLECVQDMDHENMFWYRQDPGLGLRLIYFSYDVKMKEKGDIPEGYSVSREKKERFSLILESASTNQTSMYLCASSPVQGADTEAFFGQGTRLTVV.

The chain carries TRBV7-9 and TRBJ1-1; the D is unclear. The CDR3 contains 11 residues. Germline lookup yields CDR1 SEHNR and CDR2 FQNEAQ (reference sequence). V shed 7 bases and J shed 1 base, with 4 bases lying between them. The DNA for the CDR3 is TGTGCCAGCAAAACGAACACTGAAGCTTTCTTT. Protein sequence: CASKTNTEAFF.

The V and J genes are TRBV19 and TRBJ1-1; 7 bases match TRBD1. CDR3 length equals 14 residues. The trim removed 6 bases at V and 1 base at J, leaving 5 bases unmatched. CDR1 is LNHDA and CDR2 is SQIVND in the germline V gene (reference sequence). The CDR3 loop reads CASSPGTANTEAFF. CDR3 nucleotides: TGTGCCAGTAGCCCCGGGACAGCGAACACTGAAGCTTTCTTT.

This clone occurred once. The chain joins TRBV28 to TRBJ2-7; 7 nucleotides agree with TRBD2. V was pared by 5 bases and J by 0 bases, with 4 bases of the junction left unmatched. The CDR3 spans 14 residues. Germline CDR1 and CDR2: MDHEN and SYDVKM. CDR3 loop: CASSRRELSYEQYF. As DNA, the CDR3 is TGTGCCAGCAGTAGGCGGGAGCTCTCCTACGAGCAGTACTTC.

The chain joins TRBV29-1 to TRBJ2-1; 8 positions match TRBD2. The CDR3 covers 13 residues. V lost 1 base and J lost 12; bases outside the gene matches: 8. Germline lookup yields CDR1 SQVTM and CDR2 ANQGSEA. The CDR3 is CSVEGSGTLRQFF. CDR3 bases: TGCAGCGTTGAAGGTAGCGGGACCCTCAGGCAGTTCTTC.

The genes are TRBV5-4 and TRBJ2-1, with TRBD2 as a possible D gene (5 bases). Germline values: CDR1 SGHNT, CDR2 YYREEE (reference sequence). CDR3 length: 15 amino acids. V was cut by 2 bases and J by 5 bases, with 14 bases left in between. The CDR3 coding sequence is TGTGCCAGCAGCTTTCCCCTAGCACAAAACAATGAGCAGTTCTTC. Translated: CASSFPLAQNNEQFF.

This rearrangement joins TRBV7-8 to TRBJ2-1; a possible D gene is TRBD2 (5 bases). The CDR3 is made up of 13 amino acids. The V gene lost 1 base and the J gene lost 4 bases, with 5 bases spanning the gap. In germline, CDR1 is SGHVS, CDR2 FQNEAQ. The CDR3 sequence is CASSLGTYNEQFF. CDR3 bases: TGTGCCAGCAGCTTAGGGACTTACAATGAGCAGTTCTTC.

Notes on this clone: Mismatch with germline at one junction end may stem from a read error. The chain employs TRBV5-1 and TRBJ2-7; D might be TRBD2 (6 bases). Germline values: CDR1 SGHRS, CDR2 YFSETQ. The CDR3 extends over 16 amino acids. CDR3 loop: CASSLAISGSSHEQYF. The CDR3 region has the DNA TGCGCCAGCAGCTTGGCCATAAGCGGGTCCTCCCACGAGCAGTACTTC.

This rearrangement joins TRBV9 to TRBJ2-6; D remains unclear. The V gene's germline CDR1 is SGDLS and CDR2 YYNGEE. This CDR3 is 17 amino acids long. The V end lost 4 bases, the J end lost 0 bases, and 14 bases lay between the germline ends. CDR3 coding DNA: TGTGCCAGCAGCCCGTTCTTCGGGTCCTCTGGGGCCAACGTCCTGACTTTC. It translates to CASSPFFGSSGANVLTF.

The chain carries TRBV29-1 and TRBJ2-2; possibly TRBD1 for D (6 bases). Germline CDR1 is SQVTM and CDR2 is ANQGSEA. V gave up 6 bases and J gave up 5 bases, with 10 bases separating them. The CDR3 is 12 residues long. The CDR3 spells CSVTGRTGELFF. DNA of the CDR3: TGCAGCGTAACAGGGCGGACCGGGGAGCTGTTTTTT.

This chain joins TRBV7-6 and TRBJ2-3, with a tentative D call TRBD1 (6 bases). V lost 1 base, J lost 5 bases, and 10 bases lay in between. Looked up from germline, CDR1 is SGHVS and CDR2 is FNYEAQ. The CDR3 runs 14 residues. Here the CDR3 DNA reads TGTGCCAGCAGCTTAGGGGGGCAAGAAGATACGCAGTATTTT. This codes for CASSLGGQEDTQYF.

The chain joins TRBV11-1 to TRBJ2-2; D is unresolved. Germline lookup yields CDR1 SGHAT and CDR2 FQDESV (reference sequence). V dropped 1 base and J dropped 7 bases, with 10 bases sitting between them. This CDR3 is 14 amino acids long. This chain's CDR3 is CASSLEYGGGELFF. CDR3 coding DNA: TGTGCCAGCAGCTTAGAATACGGCGGCGGGGAGCTGTTTTTT.

About this clone itself: This same CDR3 is encoded by further DNA sequences in the sample. V is TRBV27 and J is TRBJ2-7, with 8 bases identical to TRBD1. Germline CDR1 and CDR2: MNHEY and SMNVEV (reference sequence). The V segment lost 6 bases and the J segment 4 bases; nucleotides outside the gene matches: 8. CDR3 length: 14 amino acids. The CDR3 bases are TGTGCCAGCAGCCCCGGGACAGGCCCATACGAGCAGTACTTC. Encoded protein: CASSPGTGPYEQYF.

The chain is built from TRBV9 and TRBJ1-1, with 8 bases lining up with TRBD1. The germline V gene has CDR1 SGDLS and CDR2 YYNGEE. With V trimmed by 3 bases and J by 8 bases, 6 bases remained unmatched. The CDR3 is 13 amino acids. CDR3 amino acids: CASSAGGAGEAFF. The CDR3 region has the DNA TGTGCCAGCAGCGCAGGGGGCGCGGGGGAAGCTTTCTTT.

The chain recombines TRBV7-6 with TRBJ2-3; D not certain. The V end was cut by 3 bases, the J end by 2 bases, with 18 bases between. Germline V gene lookup returns CDR1 SGHVS and CDR2 FNYEAQ. There are 17 residues in the CDR3. CDR3 coding DNA: TGTGCCAGCAGCTTGCACTCGGCAGGCGGATACACAGATACGCAGTATTTT. This sequence encodes CASSLHSAGGYTDTQYF. Based on the CDR3 plus reference TRBV7-6 and TRBJ2-3, the full variable domain is GAGVSQSPRYKVTKRGQDVALRCDPISGHVSLYWYRQALGQGPEFLTYFNYEAQQDKSGLPNDRFSAERPEGSISTLTIQRTEQRDSAMYRCASSLHSAGGYTDTQYFGPGTRLTVL.

The chain combines TRBV19 with TRBJ1-6; D gene ambiguous. The CDR3 loop spans 13 amino acids. Per germline, CDR1 LNHDA and CDR2 SQIVND (reference sequence). V lost 0 bases to trimming and J lost 10 bases, with 7 bases between them. CDR3 loop: CASSIDPSSPLHF. CDR3 coding DNA: TGTGCCAGTAGTATAGATCCGTCGTCACCCCTCCACTTT.